The clone carrying this T cell receptor (beta chain) was counted a few times. Its antigen is currently unknown. Building of the TCR beta libraries involved iRepertoire HTBI primers and Arm-PCR of CDR3 regions. TCRdb re-called the multiplex PCR reads through MiXCR, storing one row per CDR3 protein. The sample consists of about 540,000 distinct CDR3 sequences, around an eighth of them appearing once. Noted time point: newly diagnosed GD, antithyroid drugs for less than 3 months. Generation of the TCR library employed RNA extracted from PBMCs. EDTA tubes were used for drawing around 9 milliliters of peripheral blood. This specimen comes from a study of regulatory T cells in long-lasting Graves disease. Study outcomes and limitations: Patients with persistent disease showed a bias toward TRBV28, TRBJ1-2 and TRBJ2-5.

Germline assignment: CDR1 SGHRS and CDR2 YFSETQ. The CDR3 covers 15 residues. Trimming pared 0 bases from V and 2 bases from J, leaving 11 bases between. The data were also submitted as part of a second study, on T cells in Graves' hyperthyroidism and ophthalmopathy.

The source was peripheral blood mononuclear cells (PBMCs), collected at new diagnosis, from a patient treated with antithyroid drugs. This clonotype was sampled from a man aged 30 to 39 with Graves disease. The genes are TRBV5-1 and TRBJ1-2; D call uncertain. The DNA of the CDR3 is TGCGCCAGCAGCTTGGGGAGACAAGGAAACTATGGCTACACCTTC. Translating it yields CASSLGRQGNYGYTF.